Listed below are T cell receptor beta chains from one sample, sequenced in a study of blood T cell repertoires in COVID-19. Only in-frame clones appear in the TCRdb table, and some are missing; sequencing was by immunoSEQ multiplex PCR. The sample has 330,000 or so clones; about 88% are singletons. The sample consisted of PBMCs or T cells enriched from blood (not recorded which). The receptor source for this set is a woman aged 25 to 39 who had recovered from COVID-19. The CDR3 runs from the conserved cysteine through the conserved F or W. The D gene is left open where the match is weak. Rows may omit the clone size; those that give it use once, few, many or a size class.

J gene,clone size,D gene,V gene,CDR3 DNA,CDR3 protein
TRBJ1-1,-,-,TRBV3-1/TRBV3-2,TGTGCCAGCAGCCAAGATTTGGAGGCCACTGAAGCTTTCTTT,CASSQDLEATEAFF
TRBJ1-6,-,TRBD1,TRBV28,TGTGCCAGCAGCCCCGGGGACAGATATAATTCACCCCTCCACTTT,CASSPGDRYNSPLHF
TRBJ2-3,-,-,TRBV4-1,TGCGCCAGCAGCCAACCCCAGACAGATACGCAGTATTTT,CASSQPQTDTQYF
TRBJ2-3,-,TRBD2,TRBV24-1,TGTGCCACTATAATTTGGAGGGACGGGAGGACGGTTAGCACAGATACGCAGTATTTT,CATIIWRDGRTVSTDTQYF
TRBJ1-1,many,-,TRBV5-1,TGCGCCAGCAGCTCAACACAGGGCCTCGGGAACACTGAAGCTTTCTTT,CASSSTQGLGNTEAFF
TRBJ2-1,-,TRBD2,TRBV27,TGTGCCAGCAGTACTAGCGGGAGTTACAATGAGCAGTTCTTC,CASSTSGSYNEQFF
TRBJ2-3,-,TRBD2,TRBV5-1,TGCGCCAGCAGCTTGGAAGCGGGGCCTCACACAGATACGCAGTATTTT,CASSLEAGPHTDTQYF
TRBJ2-1,-,-,TRBV6-5,TGTGCCAGCAGTTTCTCCCTTAAGTTCACCGGTGAGCAGTTCTTC,CASSFSLKFTGEQFF
TRBJ2-1,-,TRBD1,TRBV3-1/TRBV3-2,TGTGCCAGCAGCCAAGATAGGACAGGGGGCGTGGATGAGCAGTTCTTC,CASSQDRTGGVDEQFF
TRBJ2-7,-,-,TRBV3-1/TRBV3-2,TGTGCCAGCAGCCTGGGGTCGGCGGGGGCTTTCCCCTACGAGCAGTACTTC,CASSLGSAGAFPYEQYF
TRBJ1-2,-,TRBD1,TRBV7-8,TGTGCCAGCAGCCCGGCGGACAGGGGGCTCGGCTACACCTTC,CASSPADRGLGYTF